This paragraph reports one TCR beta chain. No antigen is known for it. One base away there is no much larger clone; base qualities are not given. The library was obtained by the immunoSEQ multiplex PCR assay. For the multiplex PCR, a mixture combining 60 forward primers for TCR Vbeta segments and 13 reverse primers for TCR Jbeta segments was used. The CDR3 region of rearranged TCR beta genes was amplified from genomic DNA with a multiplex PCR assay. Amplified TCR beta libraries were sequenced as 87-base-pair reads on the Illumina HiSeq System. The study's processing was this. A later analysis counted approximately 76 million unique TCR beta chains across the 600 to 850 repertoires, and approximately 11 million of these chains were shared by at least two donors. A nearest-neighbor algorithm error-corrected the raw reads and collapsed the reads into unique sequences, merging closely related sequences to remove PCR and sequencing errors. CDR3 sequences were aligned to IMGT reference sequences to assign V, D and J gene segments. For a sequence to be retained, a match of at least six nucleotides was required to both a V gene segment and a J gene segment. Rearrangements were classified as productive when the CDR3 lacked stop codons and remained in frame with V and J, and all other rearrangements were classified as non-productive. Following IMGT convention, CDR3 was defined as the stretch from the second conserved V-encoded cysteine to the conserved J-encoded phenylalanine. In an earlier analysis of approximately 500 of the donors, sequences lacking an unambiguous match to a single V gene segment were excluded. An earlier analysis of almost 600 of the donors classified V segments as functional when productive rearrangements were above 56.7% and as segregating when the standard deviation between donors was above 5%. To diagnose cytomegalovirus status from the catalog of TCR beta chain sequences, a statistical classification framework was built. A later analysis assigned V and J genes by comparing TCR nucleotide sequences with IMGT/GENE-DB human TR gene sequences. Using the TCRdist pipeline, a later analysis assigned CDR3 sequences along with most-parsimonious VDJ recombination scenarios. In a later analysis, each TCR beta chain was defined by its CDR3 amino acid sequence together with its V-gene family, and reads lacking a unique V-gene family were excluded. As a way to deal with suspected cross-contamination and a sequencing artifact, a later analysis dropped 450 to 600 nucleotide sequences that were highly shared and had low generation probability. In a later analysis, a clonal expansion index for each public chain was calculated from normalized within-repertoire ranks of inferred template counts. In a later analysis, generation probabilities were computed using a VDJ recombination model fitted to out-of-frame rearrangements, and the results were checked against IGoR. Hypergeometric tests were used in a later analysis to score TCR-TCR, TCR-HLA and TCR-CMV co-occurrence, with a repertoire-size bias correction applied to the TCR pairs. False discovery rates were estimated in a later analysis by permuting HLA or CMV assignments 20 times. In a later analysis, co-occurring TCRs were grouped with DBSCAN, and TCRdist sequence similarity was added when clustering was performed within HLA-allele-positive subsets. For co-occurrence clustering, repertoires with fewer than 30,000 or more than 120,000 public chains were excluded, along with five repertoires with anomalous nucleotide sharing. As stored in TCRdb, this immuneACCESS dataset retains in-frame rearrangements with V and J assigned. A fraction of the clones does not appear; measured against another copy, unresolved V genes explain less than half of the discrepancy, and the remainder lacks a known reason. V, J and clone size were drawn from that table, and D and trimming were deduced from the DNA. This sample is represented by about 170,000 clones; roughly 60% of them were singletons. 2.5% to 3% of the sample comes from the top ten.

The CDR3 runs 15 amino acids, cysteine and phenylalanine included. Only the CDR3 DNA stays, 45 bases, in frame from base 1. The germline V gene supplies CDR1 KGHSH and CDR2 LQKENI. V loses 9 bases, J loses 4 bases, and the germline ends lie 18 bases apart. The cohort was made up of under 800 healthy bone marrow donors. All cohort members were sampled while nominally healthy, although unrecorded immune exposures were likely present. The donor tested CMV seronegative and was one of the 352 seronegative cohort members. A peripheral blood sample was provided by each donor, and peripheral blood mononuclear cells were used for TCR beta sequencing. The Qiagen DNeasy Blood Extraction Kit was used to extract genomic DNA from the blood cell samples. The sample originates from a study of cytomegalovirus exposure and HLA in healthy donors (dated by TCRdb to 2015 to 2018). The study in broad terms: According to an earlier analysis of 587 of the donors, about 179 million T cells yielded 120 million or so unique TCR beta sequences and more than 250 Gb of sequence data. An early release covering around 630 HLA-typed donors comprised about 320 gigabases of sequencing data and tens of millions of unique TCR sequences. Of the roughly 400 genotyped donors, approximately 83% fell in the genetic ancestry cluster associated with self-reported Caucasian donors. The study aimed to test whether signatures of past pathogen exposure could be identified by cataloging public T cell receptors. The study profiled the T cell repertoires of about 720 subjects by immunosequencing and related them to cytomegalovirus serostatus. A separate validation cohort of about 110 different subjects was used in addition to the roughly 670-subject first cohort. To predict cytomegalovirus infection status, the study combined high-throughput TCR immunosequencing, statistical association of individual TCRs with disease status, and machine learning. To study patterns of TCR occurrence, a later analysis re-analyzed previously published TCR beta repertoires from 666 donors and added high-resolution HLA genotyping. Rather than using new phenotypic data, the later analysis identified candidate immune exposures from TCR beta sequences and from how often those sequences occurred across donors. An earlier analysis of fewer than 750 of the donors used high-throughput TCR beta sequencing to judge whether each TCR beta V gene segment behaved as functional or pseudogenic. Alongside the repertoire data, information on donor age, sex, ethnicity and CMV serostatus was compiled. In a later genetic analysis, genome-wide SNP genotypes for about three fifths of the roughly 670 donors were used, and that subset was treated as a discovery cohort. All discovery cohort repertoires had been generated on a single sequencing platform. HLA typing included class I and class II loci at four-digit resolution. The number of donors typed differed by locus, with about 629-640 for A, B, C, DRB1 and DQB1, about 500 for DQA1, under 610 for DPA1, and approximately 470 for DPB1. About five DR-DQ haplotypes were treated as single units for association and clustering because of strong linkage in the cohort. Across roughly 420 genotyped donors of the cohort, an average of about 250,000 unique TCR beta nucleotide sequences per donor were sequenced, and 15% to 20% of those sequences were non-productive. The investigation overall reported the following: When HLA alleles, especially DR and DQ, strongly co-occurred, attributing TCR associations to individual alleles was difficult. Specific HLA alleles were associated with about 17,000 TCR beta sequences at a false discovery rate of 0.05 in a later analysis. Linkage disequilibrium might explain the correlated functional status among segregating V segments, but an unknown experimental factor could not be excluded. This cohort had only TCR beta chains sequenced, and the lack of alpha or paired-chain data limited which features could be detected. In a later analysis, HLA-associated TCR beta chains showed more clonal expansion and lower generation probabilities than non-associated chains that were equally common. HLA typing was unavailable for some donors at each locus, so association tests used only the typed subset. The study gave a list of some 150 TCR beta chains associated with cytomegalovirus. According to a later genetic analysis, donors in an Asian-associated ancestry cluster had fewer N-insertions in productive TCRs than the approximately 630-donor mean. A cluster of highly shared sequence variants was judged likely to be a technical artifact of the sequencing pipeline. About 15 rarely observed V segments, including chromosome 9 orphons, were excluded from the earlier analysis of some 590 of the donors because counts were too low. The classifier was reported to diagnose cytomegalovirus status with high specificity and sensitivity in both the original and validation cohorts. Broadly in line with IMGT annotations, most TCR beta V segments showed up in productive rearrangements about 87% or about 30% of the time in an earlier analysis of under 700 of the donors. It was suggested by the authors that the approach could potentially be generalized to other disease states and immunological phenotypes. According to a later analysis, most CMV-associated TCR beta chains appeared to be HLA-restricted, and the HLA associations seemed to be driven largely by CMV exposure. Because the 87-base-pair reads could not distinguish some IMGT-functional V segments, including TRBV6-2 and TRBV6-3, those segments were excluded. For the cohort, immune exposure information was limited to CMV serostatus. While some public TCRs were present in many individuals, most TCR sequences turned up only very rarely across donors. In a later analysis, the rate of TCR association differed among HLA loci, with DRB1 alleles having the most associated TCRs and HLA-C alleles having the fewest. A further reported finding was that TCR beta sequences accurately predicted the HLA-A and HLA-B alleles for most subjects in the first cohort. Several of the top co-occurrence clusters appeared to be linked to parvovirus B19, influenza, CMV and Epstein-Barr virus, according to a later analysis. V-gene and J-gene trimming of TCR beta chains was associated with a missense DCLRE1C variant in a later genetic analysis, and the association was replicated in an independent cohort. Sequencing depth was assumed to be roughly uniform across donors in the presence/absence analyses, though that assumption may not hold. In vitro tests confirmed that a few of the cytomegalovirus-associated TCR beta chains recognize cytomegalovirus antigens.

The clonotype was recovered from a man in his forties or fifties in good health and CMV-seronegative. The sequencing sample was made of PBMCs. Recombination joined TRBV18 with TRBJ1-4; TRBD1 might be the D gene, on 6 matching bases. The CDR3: CARPPKGQSNEKLFF. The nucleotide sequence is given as TGTGCCAGACCCCCTAAGGGACAAAGTAATGAAAAACTGTTTTTT.